The rows below give T cell receptor beta chains drawn from one sample of a study of T cell repertoires in cytomegalovirus infection. TCRdb reanalysed the reads using MiXCR and keeps one entry per CDR3 protein. The sample has tens of thousands of distinct CDR3 sequences, about 37% seen once; the top ten hold roughly 93%. For these TCRs, the target antigens are not known. This specimen was CD8+ T cells from cultured PBMCs, taken from culture after CMV antigen stimulation. The source is a human donor in good health (CMV status not recorded). Some clones in this sample may be carry-over from other donors' samples. Both conserved end residues are part of each CDR3. D genes are given only for firm matches. Size values are once, few and many counts, or a class for expanded clones, and some rows have none.

many | NA | TRBJ2-7 | TRBV7-2 | CASSLGLEQYF | TGTGCCAGCAGCTTAGGTCTCGAGCAGTACTTC
NA | TRBD1 | TRBJ1-4 | TRBV20-1 | CSARVRGRNEKLFF | TGCAGTGCTAGAGTCAGGGGGAGGAATGAAAAACTGTTTTTT
NA | NA | TRBJ2-5 | TRBV11-2 | CASSLVPGLEETQYF | TGTGCCAGCAGCTTAGTCCCCGGGTTGGAAGAGACCCAGTACTTC
NA | NA | TRBJ2-7 | TRBV20-1 | CSASGTSHEQYF | TGCAGTGCCTCCGGGACATCTCACGAGCAGTACTTC
few | TRBD1 | TRBJ2-7 | TRBV5-4 | CASSLPGQPSHEQYF | TGTGCCAGCAGCCTACCGGGACAGCCTAGCCACGAGCAGTACTTC
NA | TRBD2 | TRBJ2-3 | TRBV27 | CASSPWTSGGADTQYF | TGTGCCAGCAGTCCCTGGACTAGCGGGGGGGCAGATACGCAGTATTTT
NA | NA | TRBJ2-7 | TRBV11-2 | CASSLTQTYEQYF | TGTGCCAGCAGCTTAACACAAACCTACGAGCAGTACTTC
NA | TRBD2 | TRBJ2-2 | TRBV27 | CASSHRLAGGHGELFF | TGTGCCAGCAGCCACCGACTAGCGGGGGGTCACGGGGAGCTGTTTTTT
NA | NA | TRBJ1-1 | TRBV25-1 | CASSEYFVRDYAETEAFF | TGTGCCAGCAGTGAATATTTCGTGCGTGATTATGCAGAGACTGAAGCTTTCTTT
NA | NA | TRBJ1-2 | TRBV6-6 | CASSYSAVGDSNYGYTF | TGTGCCAGCAGTTACAGTGCCGTCGGGGACTCTAACTATGGCTACACCTTC
once | NA | TRBJ2-7 | TRBV29-1 | CSVFGASSYEQYF | TGCAGCGTTTTCGGGGCATCGTCCTACGAGCAGTACTTC
few | NA | TRBJ2-1 | TRBV27 | CASSRQGLNRRNEQFF | TGTGCCAGCAGTCGGCAGGGGCTCAATCGACGGAATGAGCAGTTCTTC
NA | NA | TRBJ1-2 | TRBV7-2 | CASSYSILGSFGYTF | TGTGCCAGCAGCTATTCCATTTTGGGGAGCTTTGGCTACACCTTC
few | TRBD1 | TRBJ1-6 | TRBV9 | CASSVGTGYNSPLHF | TGTGCCAGCAGCGTAGGGACAGGTTATAATTCACCCCTCCACTTT
few | TRBD2 | TRBJ2-3 | TRBV5-1 | CASSLGTAGAGADTQYF | TGCGCCAGCAGCTTGGGGACAGCGGGGGCCGGCGCAGATACGCAGTATTTT
few | NA | TRBJ1-4 | TRBV4-1 | CASSQASQWGNEKLFF | TGCGCCAGCAGCCAAGCCTCGCAGTGGGGTAATGAAAAACTGTTTTTT
NA | NA | TRBJ1-2 | TRBV2 | CASSKGIHGYTF | TGTGCCAGCAGTAAAGGAATCCATGGCTACACCTTC
few | TRBD2 | TRBJ2-5 | TRBV4-1 | CASSNLAGARKTQYF | TGCGCCAGCAGCAATTTAGCGGGGGCGAGGAAGACCCAGTACTTC
NA | NA | TRBJ1-4 | TRBV19 | CASSPRGLNNEKLFF | TGTGCCAGTAGTCCTCGGGGCCTCAATAATGAAAAACTGTTTTTT
NA | TRBD2 | TRBJ2-1 | TRBV7-2 | CASSLPRTSGEDNEQFF | TGTGCCAGCAGCTTACCTCGGACTAGCGGGGAAGACAATGAGCAGTTCTTC
NA | TRBD2 | TRBJ2-1 | TRBV2 | CASIGSSGGGNEQFF | TGTGCCAGCATCGGATCTAGCGGGGGGGGAAATGAGCAGTTCTTC
few | NA | TRBJ1-5 | TRBV7-9 | CASSSDGMGWQPQHF | TGTGCCAGCAGCTCGGACGGCATGGGTTGGCAGCCCCAGCATTTT
few | NA | TRBJ1-1 | TRBV7-2 | CASTGLGTEAFF | TGTGCCAGCACTGGCTTGGGCACTGAAGCTTTCTTT
NA | NA | TRBJ1-5 | TRBV19 | CASTMGQVSSNQPQHF | TGTGCCAGTACCATGGGGCAGGTCAGTAGCAATCAGCCCCAGCATTTT
few | TRBD1 | TRBJ1-6 | TRBV6-1 | CASSAEGGDNSPLHF | TGTGCCAGCAGTGCAGAAGGGGGCGACAATTCACCCCTCCACTTT
few | TRBD1 | TRBJ2-7 | TRBV7-9 | CASSSPRQGASYEQYF | TGTGCCAGCAGCTCACCCCGACAGGGGGCCTCCTACGAGCAGTACTTC
NA | TRBD1 | TRBJ1-2 | TRBV7-9 | CASSPPTGVRGYTF | TGTGCCAGCAGCCCGCCCACAGGGGTCCGGGGCTACACCTTC
few | NA | TRBJ2-2 | TRBV7-6 | CASSLVGRFAGELFF | TGTGCCAGCAGCTTAGTAGGCAGGTTCGCCGGGGAGCTGTTTTTT
few | NA | TRBJ1-2 | TRBV19 | CASSIAGDRLGGYTF | TGTGCCAGTAGTATAGCCGGGGACCGGCTTGGGGGCTACACCTTC
NA | TRBD2 | TRBJ2-1 | TRBV9 | CASSPPQGEGNEQFF | TGTGCCAGCAGCCCTCCTCAAGGGGAGGGGAATGAGCAGTTCTTC
once | NA | TRBJ2-3 | TRBV6-6 | CASRMETPPLGYF | TGTGCCAGCAGAATGGAGACCCCCCCATTGGGGTATTTT
few | TRBD2 | TRBJ2-1 | TRBV7-8 | CASSLGLAGEVSYNEQFF | TGTGCCAGCAGCTTAGGGTTAGCGGGGGAAGTCTCCTACAATGAGCAGTTCTTC
few | TRBD1 | TRBJ1-4 | TRBV6-8 | CASSYSSMDRPTEKLFF | TGTGCCAGCAGTTACTCTTCTATGGACAGGCCCACGGAAAAACTGTTTTTT
NA | NA | TRBJ2-6 | TRBV28 | CASSHQVSGANVLTF | TGTGCCAGCAGTCATCAGGTCTCTGGGGCCAACGTCCTGACTTTC
few | NA | TRBJ1-1 | TRBV27 | CASSLYKGPMGDTEAFF | TGTGCCAGCAGTTTATATAAGGGGCCGATGGGGGACACTGAAGCTTTCTTT
few | NA | TRBJ1-1 | TRBV28 | CASSTWNTEAFF | TGTGCCAGCAGTACTTGGAATACTGAAGCTTTCTTT
NA | TRBD1 | TRBJ2-7 | TRBV7-8 | CASSLGWGTGPREQYF | TGTGCCAGCAGCCTCGGATGGGGGACAGGGCCTCGGGAGCAGTACTTC
NA | NA | TRBJ1-1 | TRBV6-5 | CASTLGGVGTEAFF | TGTGCCAGCACCTTGGGGGGGGTCGGGACTGAAGCTTTCTTT
many | NA | TRBJ2-2 | TRBV7-2 | CASSLVLTSSAGELFF | TGTGCCAGCAGCTTAGTTTTAACTAGCTCGGCCGGGGAGCTGTTTTTT
few | TRBD2 | TRBJ2-1 | TRBV12-3/TRBV12-4 | CASSPTTSGGPRSEQFF | TGTGCCAGCAGTCCGACGACTAGCGGGGGGCCTCGTTCTGAGCAGTTCTTC
few | TRBD1 | TRBJ1-1 | TRBV4-1 | CASSQIGTVYSTEAFF | TGCGCCAGCAGCCAAATAGGGACAGTCTATTCTACTGAAGCTTTCTTT
NA | NA | TRBJ2-3 | TRBV7-9 | CASSSQGDTQYF | TGTGCCAGCAGCTCGCAGGGAGATACGCAGTATTTT
few | NA | TRBJ2-7 | TRBV6-1 | CASSDLDSPYEQYF | TGTGCCAGCAGTGACCTCGACAGTCCCTACGAGCAGTACTTC
NA | NA | TRBJ2-7 | TRBV6-6 | CASSVDSSYEQYF | TGTGCCAGCAGTGTTGACTCAAGCTACGAGCAGTACTTC
many | NA | TRBJ2-5 | TRBV7-2 | CASSLAGGRETQYF | TGTGCCAGCAGCTTGGCCGGGGGCCGGGAGACCCAGTACTTC
few | NA | TRBJ2-3 | TRBV5-6 | CASSADRDTGYRTDTQYF | TGTGCCAGCAGCGCGGACCGTGACACGGGGTATCGCACAGATACGCAGTATTTT
once | TRBD1 | TRBJ1-1 | TRBV7-1 | CASRPGTEPLNTEAFF | TGTGCCAGTCGTCCGGGGACAGAACCATTGAACACTGAAGCTTTCTTT
once | NA | TRBJ2-1 | TRBV29-1 | CSVEDPNRSSYNEQFF | TGCAGCGTTGAAGATCCCAACCGCAGCTCCTACAATGAGCAGTTCTTC
few | NA | TRBJ2-1 | TRBV11-1 | CASSLNRLNEQFF | TGTGCCAGCAGCTTGAACCGACTTAATGAGCAGTTCTTC
few | TRBD1 | TRBJ2-1 | TRBV6-6 | CASSLPGQSYNEQFF | TGTGCCAGCAGTCTCCCGGGACAGTCCTACAATGAGCAGTTCTTC
few | NA | TRBJ2-3 | TRBV27 | CASSPLLNRGASTDTQYF | TGTGCCAGCAGTCCACTCCTCAATAGAGGAGCTAGCACAGATACGCAGTATTTT
NA | NA | TRBJ1-2 | TRBV11-2 | CASSWGGGSPYGYTF | TGTGCCAGCAGCTGGGGGGGGGGTTCTCCCTATGGCTACACCTTC
few | NA | TRBJ1-6 | TRBV12-3/TRBV12-4 | CASSLKISGEGSPLHF | TGTGCCAGCAGCCTCAAAATATCCGGGGAGGGCTCACCCCTCCACTTT
few | NA | TRBJ1-2 | TRBV7-8 | CASSWGQAPQYGYTF | TGTGCCAGCAGCTGGGGACAAGCCCCTCAATATGGCTACACCTTC
NA | NA | TRBJ1-6 | TRBV20-1 | CSASRRGQSNSPLHF | TGCAGTGCTAGCAGGCGCGGACAGTCTAATTCACCCCTCCACTTT
few | TRBD1 | TRBJ1-2 | TRBV7-6 | CASSSGTGHNYGYTF | TGTGCCAGCAGCTCCGGGACAGGGCACAACTATGGCTACACCTTC
NA | NA | TRBJ1-1 | TRBV27 | CASSFGLNAEAFF | TGTGCCAGCAGTTTCGGACTGAACGCTGAAGCTTTCTTT